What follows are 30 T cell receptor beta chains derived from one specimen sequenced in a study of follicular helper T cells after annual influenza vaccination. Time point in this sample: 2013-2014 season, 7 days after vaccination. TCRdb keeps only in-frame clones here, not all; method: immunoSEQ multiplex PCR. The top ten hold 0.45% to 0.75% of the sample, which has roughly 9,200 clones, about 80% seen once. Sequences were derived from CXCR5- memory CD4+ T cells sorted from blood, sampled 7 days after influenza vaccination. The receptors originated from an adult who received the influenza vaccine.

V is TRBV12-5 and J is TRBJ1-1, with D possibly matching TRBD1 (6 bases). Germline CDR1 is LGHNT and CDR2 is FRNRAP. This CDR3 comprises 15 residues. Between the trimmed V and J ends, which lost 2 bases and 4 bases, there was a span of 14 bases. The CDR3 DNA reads TGTGCTAGTGGTTTGTCCCTGGGAGGGGGCACTGAAGCTTTCTTT. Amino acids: CASGLSLGGGTEAFF.

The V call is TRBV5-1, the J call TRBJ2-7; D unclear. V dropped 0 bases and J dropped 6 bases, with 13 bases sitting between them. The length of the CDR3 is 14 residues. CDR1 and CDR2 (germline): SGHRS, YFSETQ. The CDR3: CASSLDAGLPEQYF. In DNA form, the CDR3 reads TGCGCCAGCAGCTTGGATGCAGGCCTCCCCGAGCAGTACTTC.

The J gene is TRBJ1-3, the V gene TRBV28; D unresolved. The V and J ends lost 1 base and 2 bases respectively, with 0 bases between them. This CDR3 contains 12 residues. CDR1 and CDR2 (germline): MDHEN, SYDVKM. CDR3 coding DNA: TGTGCCAGCAGTTTATCTGGAAACACCATATATTTT. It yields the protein CASSLSGNTIYF. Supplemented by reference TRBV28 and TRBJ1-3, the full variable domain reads DVKVTQSSRYLVKRTGEKVFLECVQDMDHENMFWYRQDPGLGLRLIYFSYDVKMKEKGDIPEGYSVSREKKERFSLILESASTNQTSMYLCASSLSGNTIYFGEGSWLTVV.

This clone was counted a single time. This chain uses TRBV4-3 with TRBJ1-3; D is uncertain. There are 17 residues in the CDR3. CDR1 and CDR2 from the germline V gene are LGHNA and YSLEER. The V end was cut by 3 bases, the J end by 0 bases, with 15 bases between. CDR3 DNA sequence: TGCGCCAGCAGCCAGCAGGCACAGCGTAGCTCTGGAAACACCATATATTTT. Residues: CASSQQAQRSSGNTIYF.

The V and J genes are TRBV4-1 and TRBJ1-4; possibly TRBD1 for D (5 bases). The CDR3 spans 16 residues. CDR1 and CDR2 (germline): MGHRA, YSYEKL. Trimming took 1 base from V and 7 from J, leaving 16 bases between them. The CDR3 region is CASSQGEGAQSEKLFF. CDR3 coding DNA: TGCGCCAGCAGCCAAGGAGAAGGGGCGCAAAGTGAAAAACTGTTTTTT.

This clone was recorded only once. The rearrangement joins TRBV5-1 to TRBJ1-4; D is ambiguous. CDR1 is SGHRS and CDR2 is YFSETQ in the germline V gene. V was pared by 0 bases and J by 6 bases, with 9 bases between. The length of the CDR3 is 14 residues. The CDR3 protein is CASSLGQEDEKLFF. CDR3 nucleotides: TGCGCCAGCAGCTTGGGGCAGGAAGATGAAAAACTGTTTTTT.

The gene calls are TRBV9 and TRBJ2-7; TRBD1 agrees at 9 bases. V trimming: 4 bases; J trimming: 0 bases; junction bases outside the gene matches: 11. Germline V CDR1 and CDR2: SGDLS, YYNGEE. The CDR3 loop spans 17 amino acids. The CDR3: CASSPPTGGPSSYEQYF. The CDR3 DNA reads TGTGCCAGCAGCCCCCCCACAGGGGGCCCTTCCTCCTACGAGCAGTACTTC.

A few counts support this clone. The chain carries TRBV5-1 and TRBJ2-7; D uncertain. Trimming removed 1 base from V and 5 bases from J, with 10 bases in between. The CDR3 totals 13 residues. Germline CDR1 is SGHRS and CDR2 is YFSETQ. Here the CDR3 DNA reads TGCGCCAGCAGCTTGATGGTTCCTAACGAGCAGTACTTC. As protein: CASSLMVPNEQYF.

DNA for the CDR3: TGTGCCAGCAGCTCCCGGGGCACAGATACGCAGTATTTT. It is translated as CASSSRGTDTQYF. The rearrangement uses TRBV11-3 and TRBJ2-3; no firm D call. Germline lookup yields CDR1 SGHNT and CDR2 YENEEA. Deletions cut 4 bases from V and 1 base from J, with 6 bases between. This CDR3 has 13 residues.

The CDR3, as DNA: TGTGCCTGGACTCGGTTTGTCAGGGAAGTTCCCGAAGCTTTCTTT. It translates to CAWTRFVREVPEAFF. This chain connects TRBV30 to TRBJ1-1; perhaps TRBD1 as D (5 bases). V dropped 4 bases and J dropped 8 bases, with 23 bases sitting between them. CDR1 is GTSNPN, CDR2 SVGIG, per germline (reference sequence). The CDR3 is 15 amino acids.

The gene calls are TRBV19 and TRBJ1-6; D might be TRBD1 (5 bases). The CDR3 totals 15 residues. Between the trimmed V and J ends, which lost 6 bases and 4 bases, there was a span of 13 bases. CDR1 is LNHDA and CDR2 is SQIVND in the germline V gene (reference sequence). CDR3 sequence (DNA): TGTGCCAGTAGACAAAGGGGCCAGTATAATTCACCCCTCCACTTT. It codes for CASRQRGQYNSPLHF.

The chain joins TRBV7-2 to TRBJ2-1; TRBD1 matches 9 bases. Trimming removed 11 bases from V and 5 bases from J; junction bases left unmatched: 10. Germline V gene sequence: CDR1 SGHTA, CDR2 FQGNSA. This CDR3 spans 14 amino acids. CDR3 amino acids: CAGAGTGKDNEQFF. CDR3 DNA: TGTGCCGGGGCCGGGACAGGGAAGGACAATGAGCAGTTCTTC. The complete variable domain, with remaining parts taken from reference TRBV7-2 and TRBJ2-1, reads GAGVSQSPSNKVTEKGKDVELRCDPISGHTALYWYRQSLGQGLEFLIYFQGNSAPDKSGLPSDRFSAERTGGSVSTLTIQRTQQEDSAVYLCAGAGTGKDNEQFFGPGTRLTVL.

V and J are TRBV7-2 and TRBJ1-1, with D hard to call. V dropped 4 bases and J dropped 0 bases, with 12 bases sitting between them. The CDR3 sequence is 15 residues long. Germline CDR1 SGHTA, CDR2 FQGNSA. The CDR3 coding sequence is TGTGCCAGCAGCTCCCAAGGAGGAGTGAACACTGAAGCTTTCTTT. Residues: CASSSQGGVNTEAFF. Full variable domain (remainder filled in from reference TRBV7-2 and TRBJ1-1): GAGVSQSPSNKVTEKGKDVELRCDPISGHTALYWYRQSLGQGLEFLIYFQGNSAPDKSGLPSDRFSAERTGGSVSTLTIQRTQQEDSAVYLCASSSQGGVNTEAFFGQGTRLTVV.

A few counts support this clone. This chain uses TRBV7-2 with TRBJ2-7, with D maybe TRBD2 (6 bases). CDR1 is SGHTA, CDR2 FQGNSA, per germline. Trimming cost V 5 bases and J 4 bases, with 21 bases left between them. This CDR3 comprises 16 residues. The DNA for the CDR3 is TGTGCCAGCAGCCCGAACCAACGGGGGAGCGGTTACGAGCAGTACTTC. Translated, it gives CASSPNQRGSGYEQYF.

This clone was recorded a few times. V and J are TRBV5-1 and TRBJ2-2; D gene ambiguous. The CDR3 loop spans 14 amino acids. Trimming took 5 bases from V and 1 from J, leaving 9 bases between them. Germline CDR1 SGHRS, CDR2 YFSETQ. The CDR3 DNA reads TGCGCCAGCAGAACATCAGGGAACACCGGGGAGCTGTTTTTT. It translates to CASRTSGNTGELFF.

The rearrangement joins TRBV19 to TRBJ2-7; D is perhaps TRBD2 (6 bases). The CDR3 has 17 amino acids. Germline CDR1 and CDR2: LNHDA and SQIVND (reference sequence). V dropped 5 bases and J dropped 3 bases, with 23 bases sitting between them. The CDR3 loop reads CASSQVAGRSGYYEQYF. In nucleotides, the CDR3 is TGTGCCAGTAGTCAAGTCGCAGGGAGGAGCGGATACTACGAGCAGTACTTC.

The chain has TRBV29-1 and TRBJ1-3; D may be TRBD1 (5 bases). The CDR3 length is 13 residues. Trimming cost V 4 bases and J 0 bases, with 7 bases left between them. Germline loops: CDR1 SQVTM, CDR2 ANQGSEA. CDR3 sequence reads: CSVAQGSGNTIYF. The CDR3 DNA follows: TGCAGCGTTGCCCAGGGCTCTGGAAACACCATATATTTT.

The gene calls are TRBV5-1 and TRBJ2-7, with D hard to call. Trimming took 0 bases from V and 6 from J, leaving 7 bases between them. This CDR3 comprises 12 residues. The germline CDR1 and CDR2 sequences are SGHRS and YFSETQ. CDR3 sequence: CASSLVPGEQYF. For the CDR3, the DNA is TGCGCCAGCAGCTTGGTACCCGGCGAGCAGTACTTC. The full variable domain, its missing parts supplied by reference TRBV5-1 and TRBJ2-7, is KAGVTQTPRYLIKTRGQQVTLSCSPISGHRSVSWYQQTPGQGLQFLFEYFSETQRNKGNFPGRFSGRQFSNSRSEMNVSTLELGDSALYLCASSLVPGEQYFGPGTRLTVT.

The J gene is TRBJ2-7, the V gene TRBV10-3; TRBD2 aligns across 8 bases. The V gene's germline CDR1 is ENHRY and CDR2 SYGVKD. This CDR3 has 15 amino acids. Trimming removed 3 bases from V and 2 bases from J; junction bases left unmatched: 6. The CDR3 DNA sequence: TGTGCCATCAGTGATGAGACTAGCGTAGCCTACGAGCAGTACTTC. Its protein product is CAISDETSVAYEQYF.

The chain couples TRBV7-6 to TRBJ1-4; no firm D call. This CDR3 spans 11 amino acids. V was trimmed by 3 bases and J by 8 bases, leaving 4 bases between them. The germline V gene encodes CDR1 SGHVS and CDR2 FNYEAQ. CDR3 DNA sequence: TGTGCCAGCAGCTTTGGCGAAAAACTGTTTTTT. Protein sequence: CASSFGEKLFF.

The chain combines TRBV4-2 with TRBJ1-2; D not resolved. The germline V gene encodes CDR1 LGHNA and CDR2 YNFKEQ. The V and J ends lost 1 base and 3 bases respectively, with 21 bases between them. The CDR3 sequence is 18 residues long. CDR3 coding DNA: TGTGCCAGCAGCCAAGGGAAGGTTCTTCTTGTTGATGACTATGGCTACACCTTC. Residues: CASSQGKVLLVDDYGYTF.

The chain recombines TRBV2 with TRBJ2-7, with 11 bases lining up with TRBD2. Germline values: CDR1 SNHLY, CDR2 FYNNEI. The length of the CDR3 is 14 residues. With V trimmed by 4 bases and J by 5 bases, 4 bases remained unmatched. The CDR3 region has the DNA TGTGCCAGCAGTGTAGCGGGAGGGCCCAACGAGCAGTACTTC. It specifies CASSVAGGPNEQYF.

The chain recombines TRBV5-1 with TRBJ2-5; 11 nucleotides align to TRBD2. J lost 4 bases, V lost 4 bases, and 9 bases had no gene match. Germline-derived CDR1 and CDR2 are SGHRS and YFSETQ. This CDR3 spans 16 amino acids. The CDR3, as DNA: TGCGCCAGCAGCCCAACGACTAGCGGGGCCGGAGAGACCCAGTACTTC. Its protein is CASSPTTSGAGETQYF.

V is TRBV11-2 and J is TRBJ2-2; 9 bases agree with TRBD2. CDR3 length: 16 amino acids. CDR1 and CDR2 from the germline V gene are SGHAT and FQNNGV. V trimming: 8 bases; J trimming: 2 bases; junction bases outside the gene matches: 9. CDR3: CASFGGAGGNTGELFF. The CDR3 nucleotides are TGTGCCAGCTTTGGTGGAGCGGGGGGTAACACCGGGGAGCTGTTTTTT.

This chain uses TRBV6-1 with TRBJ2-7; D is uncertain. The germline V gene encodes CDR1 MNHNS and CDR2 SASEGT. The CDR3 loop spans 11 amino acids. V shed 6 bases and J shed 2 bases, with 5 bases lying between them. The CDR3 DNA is TGTGCCAGCAGCCCCGCCTACGAGCAGTACTTC. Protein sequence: CASSPAYEQYF.

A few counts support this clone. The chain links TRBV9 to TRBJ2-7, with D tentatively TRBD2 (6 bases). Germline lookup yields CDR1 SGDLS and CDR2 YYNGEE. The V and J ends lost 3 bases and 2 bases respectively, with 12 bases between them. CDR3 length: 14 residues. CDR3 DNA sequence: TGTGCCAGCAGCGGGAGGGACCGTGCCTACGAGCAGTACTTC. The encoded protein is CASSGRDRAYEQYF.

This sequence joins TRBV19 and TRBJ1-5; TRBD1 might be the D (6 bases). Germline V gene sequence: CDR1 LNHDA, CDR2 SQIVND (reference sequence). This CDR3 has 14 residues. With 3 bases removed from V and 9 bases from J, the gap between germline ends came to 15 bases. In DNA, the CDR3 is TGTGCCAGTAGTATGGGGCCCAGGGGATTGCCCCAGCATTTT. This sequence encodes CASSMGPRGLPQHF.

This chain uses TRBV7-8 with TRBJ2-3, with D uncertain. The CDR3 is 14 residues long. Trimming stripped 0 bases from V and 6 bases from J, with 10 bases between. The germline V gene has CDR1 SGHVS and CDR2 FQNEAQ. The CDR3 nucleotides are TGTGCCAGCAGCTTAGCCGCCAGCAGGGATACGCAGTATTTT. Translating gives CASSLAASRDTQYF.

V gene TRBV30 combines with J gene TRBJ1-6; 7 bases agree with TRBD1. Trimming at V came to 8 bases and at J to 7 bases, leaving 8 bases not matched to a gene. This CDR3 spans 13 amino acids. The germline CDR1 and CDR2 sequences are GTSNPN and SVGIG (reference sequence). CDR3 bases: TGTGCCGTCTCCGGGACAGAGAATTCACCCCTCCACTTT. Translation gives CAVSGTENSPLHF.

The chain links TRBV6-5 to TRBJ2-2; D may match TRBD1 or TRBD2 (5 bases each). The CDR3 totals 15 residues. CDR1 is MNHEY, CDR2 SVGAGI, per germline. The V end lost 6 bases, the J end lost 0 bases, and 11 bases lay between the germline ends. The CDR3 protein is CASRAGTANTGELFF. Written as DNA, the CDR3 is TGTGCCAGCAGAGCCGGGACGGCGAACACCGGGGAGCTGTTTTTT.